The 21 T cell receptor beta chains below all came from one sample that was sequenced in a study of CD4 T cells in relation to SARS-CoV-2 and coronaviruses. Their target antigens are unknown. Clones were read by immunoSEQ multiplex PCR, and TCRdb kept only the in-frame ones, dropping some. The sample has nearly 30,000 clones, 70% to 85% seen once; the top ten hold roughly 14%. The unexposed donors gave CD4+ T cells in 2011-2018, prior to COVID-19. After about 10 days of culture, CD4+ T cells were isolated. The source material was CD4+ T cells from PBMCs, cultured in vitro. These TCRs come from a human donor in good health.

The V call is TRBV29-1, the J call TRBJ1-2; D not certain. Trimming took off 7 bases at V and 4 bases at J, with 13 bases between the two ends. This CDR3 spans 12 amino acids. The germline V gene has CDR1 SQVTM and CDR2 ANQGSEA. The CDR3 here is CSAAREGYGYTF. The CDR3 DNA reads as TGCAGCGCTGCGAGGGAGGGCTATGGCTACACCTTC.

CDR3 sequence (DNA): TGTGCCTGGAGTACGGCAGACGGCAATCAGCCCCAGCATTTT. As protein: CAWSTADGNQPQHF. This chain links TRBV30 with TRBJ1-5; D gene uncertain. CDR3 length: 14 residues. V lost 2 bases and J lost 2, with 10 bases in between. Germline V gives CDR1 GTSNPN, CDR2 SVGIG (reference sequence).

CDR3 loop: CASSFLWGGDGAFF. The DNA of the CDR3 is TGTGCCAGCAGCTTTCTGTGGGGAGGGGACGGGGCTTTCTTT. The rearrangement uses TRBV7-2 and TRBJ1-1; tentative D call: TRBD1 (5 bases). The V end lost 3 bases, the J end lost 11 bases, and 19 bases lay between the germline ends. The CDR3 covers 14 residues. Germline V gene lookup returns CDR1 SGHTA and CDR2 FQGNSA.

The gene calls are TRBV18 and TRBJ2-7; maybe TRBD1 (5 bases). V was pared by 1 base and J by 0 bases, with 7 bases between. CDR3 length: 14 amino acids. CDR1 KGHSH and CDR2 LQKENI come from the germline V gene. The CDR3 DNA reads as TGTGCCAGCTCACCACGGGGCAACTCCTACGAGCAGTACTTC. Residues: CASSPRGNSYEQYF.

This chain connects TRBV7-8 to TRBJ1-6, with a tentative D call TRBD1 (6 bases). The V gene lost 4 bases and the J gene lost 6 bases, with 10 bases spanning the gap. Looked up from germline, CDR1 is SGHVS and CDR2 is FQNEAQ. The CDR3 contains 14 residues. The CDR3 reads CASSYDRTNSPLHF. The CDR3 DNA follows: TGTGCCAGCAGCTACGACAGGACTAATTCACCCCTCCACTTT. Full variable domain (remainder filled in from reference TRBV7-8 and TRBJ1-6): GAGVSQSPRYKVAKRGQDVALRCDPISGHVSLFWYQQALGQGPEFLTYFQNEAQLDKSGLPSDRFFAERPEGSVSTLKIQRTQQEDSAVYLCASSYDRTNSPLHFGNGTRLTVT.

In this sample, this clone turned up a few times. The chain carries TRBV9 and TRBJ1-5; 7 bases align to TRBD1. This CDR3 comprises 13 residues. Germline CDR1 and CDR2: SGDLS and YYNGEE. Trimming removed 7 bases from V and 5 bases from J; junction bases left unmatched: 6. The CDR3 region is CASSGGQDQPQHF. CDR3 in DNA: TGTGCCAGCTCAGGGGGGCAGGATCAGCCCCAGCATTTT.

This clone was seen only once. This chain links TRBV7-3 with TRBJ2-5; 7 bases are shared with TRBD2. Germline CDR1 reads SGHTA; CDR2 reads FQGTGA. This CDR3 region has 16 residues. J lost 2 bases, V lost 5 bases, and 11 bases had no gene match. CDR3 sequence reads: CASSPGVAGGQETQYF. The CDR3 nucleotides are TGTGCCAGCAGCCCCGGGGTAGCGGGCGGGCAAGAGACCCAGTACTTC. Full variable domain (rest looked up from reference TRBV7-3 and TRBJ2-5): GAGVSQTPSNKVTEKGKYVELRCDPISGHTALYWYRQSLGQGPEFLIYFQGTGAADDSGLPNDRFFAVRPEGSVSTLKIQRTERGDSAVYLCASSPGVAGGQETQYFGPGTRLLVL.

The chain is built from TRBV27 and TRBJ2-7, with D possibly being TRBD1 or TRBD2 (5 bases each). The CDR3 has 16 residues. Germline CDR1 and CDR2: MNHEY and SMNVEV (reference sequence). Trimming took 5 bases from V and 0 from J, leaving 17 bases between them. The CDR3 here is CASSARRQGRSYEQYF. The CDR3 DNA reads as TGTGCCAGCAGTGCGCGAAGGCAGGGACGCTCCTACGAGCAGTACTTC.

This chain uses TRBV7-2 with TRBJ2-7, with 7 bases fitting TRBD2. The CDR3 consists of 16 residues. The J segment lost 0 bases and the V segment lost 1 base, leaving 6 bases of the junction unmatched. Germline V CDR1 and CDR2: SGHTA, FQGNSA. The CDR3 loop reads CASSLESSGASYEQYF. The DNA for the CDR3 is TGTGCCAGCAGCTTAGAGTCCAGCGGGGCCTCCTACGAGCAGTACTTC.

V gene TRBV9 combines with J gene TRBJ2-5, with D perhaps matching TRBD2 (6 bases). The germline gives CDR1 SGDLS, CDR2 YYNGEE. Trimming pared 0 bases from V and 1 base from J, leaving 13 bases between. This CDR3 comprises 16 residues. CDR3 bases: TGTGCCAGCAGCGTAGAATCGCGGGGCAGCCAAGAGACCCAGTACTTC. Its translation is CASSVESRGSQETQYF. The full variable domain, in which reference TRBV9 and TRBJ2-5 provide the parts outside the CDR3, is DSGVTQTPKHLITATGQRVTLRCSPRSGDLSVYWYQQSLDQGLQFLIQYYNGEERAKGNILERFSAQQFPDLHSELNLSSLELGDSALYFCASSVESRGSQETQYFGPGTRLLVL.

The chain uses TRBV29-1 and TRBJ1-1, with a tentative D call TRBD1 (6 bases). The CDR3 consists of 14 residues. CDR1 and CDR2 from the germline V gene are SQVTM and ANQGSEA. The germline V and J ends were trimmed by 7 bases and 10 bases, with 25 bases remaining between them. Here the CDR3 reads CSATRGGTPNGAFF. In DNA, the CDR3 is TGCAGCGCTACCCGGGGAGGGACACCGAACGGAGCTTTCTTT.

The chain has TRBV7-6 and TRBJ2-1; no definite D call. The CDR3 runs 14 residues. Germline assignment: CDR1 SGHVS and CDR2 FNYEAQ. The V end lost 5 bases, the J end lost 5 bases, and 13 bases lay between the germline ends. CDR3 region: CASSNTYRDNEQFF. In DNA, the CDR3 is TGTGCCAGCAGCAATACCTACAGAGACAATGAGCAGTTCTTC.

V and J are TRBV29-1 and TRBJ2-5, with 10 bases matching TRBD2. The V gene end was trimmed by 4 bases and the J gene end by 0 bases; junction bases not matched to a gene: 8. The CDR3 consists of 16 residues. Germline V gene data show CDR1 as SQVTM and CDR2 as ANQGSEA. The CDR3 nucleotides read TGCAGCGTTGGGGTTAGCGGGGGGCGGTACCAAGAGACCCAGTACTTC. Its protein product is CSVGVSGGRYQETQYF.

V usage is TRBV7-9 and J usage is TRBJ2-5; a weak D match, TRBD1 (6 bases). CDR1 and CDR2 from the germline V gene are SEHNR and FQNEAQ (reference sequence). V lost 3 bases and J 5 bases, leaving 16 bases between the germline ends. The CDR3 has 15 amino acids. The CDR3 DNA reads TGTGCCAGCAGCTTGGACTGGGCAGGGGAGGAGACCCAGTACTTC. It is translated as CASSLDWAGEETQYF.

This clone has only one observation. The V and J genes are TRBV6-2 or TRBV6-3 and TRBJ1-1; D is perhaps TRBD1 (6 bases). V lost 5 bases to trimming and J lost 5 bases, with 15 bases between them. This CDR3 region has 14 residues. Germline values: CDR1 MNHEY, CDR2 SVGEGT. CDR3 sequence (DNA): TGTGCCAGCAGTCTTTCCGGGACAACTACTGAAGCTTTCTTT. It yields the protein CASSLSGTTTEAFF.

This rearrangement joins TRBV7-2 to TRBJ1-6; tentative D call: TRBD1 (6 bases). CDR1 is SGHTA and CDR2 is FQGNSA in the germline V gene. The germline V and J ends were trimmed by 2 bases and 3 bases, with 14 bases remaining between them. The CDR3 covers 17 residues. Here the CDR3 reads CASSLRTGLNYNSPLHF. The CDR3 DNA follows: TGTGCCAGCAGCTTACGTACAGGGCTTAACTATAATTCACCCCTCCACTTT.

CDR3 bases: TGCGCCAGCAGCCAAACCGGGACAGGGGGCCGGGAGCAGTACTTC. Protein sequence: CASSQTGTGGREQYF. The chain joins TRBV4-3 to TRBJ2-7; 12 bases line up with TRBD1. Germline trimming cut 2 bases from V and 7 bases from J; bases unmatched to any gene: 6. Germline V gene data show CDR1 as LGHNA and CDR2 as YSLEER. The CDR3 runs to 15 residues.

This chain links TRBV3-1 (or the pseudogene TRBV3-2) with TRBJ2-7; D is perhaps TRBD2 (5 bases). Germline V lookup: CDR1 LGHDT, CDR2 YNNKEL (reference sequence). Between the trimmed V and J ends, which lost 1 base and 0 bases, there was a span of 13 bases. The CDR3 loop spans 16 amino acids. The CDR3: CASSQGAGPSSYEQYF. The CDR3 nucleotides are TGTGCCAGCAGCCAAGGGGCGGGCCCAAGCTCCTACGAGCAGTACTTC.

The chain joins TRBV23-1 to TRBJ1-1; the D gene is possibly TRBD1 (6 bases). TRBV23-1 is identified as an open reading frame with a role that is uncertain. The CDR3 contains 14 residues. Trimming left V 4 bases short and J 10 bases short, with 19 bases between. CDR3 protein: CASSPGASGGGAFF. In DNA, the CDR3 is TGCGCCAGCAGTCCGGGGGCTTCCGGAGGGGGAGCTTTCTTT.

J is TRBJ2-7 and V is TRBV27; a weak D match, TRBD1 (6 bases). Germline V gene sequence: CDR1 MNHEY, CDR2 SMNVEV (reference sequence). This CDR3 is 13 amino acids long. The V gene lost 1 base and the J gene lost 12 bases, with 16 bases spanning the gap. The CDR3 region has the DNA TGTGCCAGCAGTTTATACGGCGGACAGCCGAGGTACTTC. Protein sequence: CASSLYGGQPRYF.

The V gene is TRBV4-2, the J gene TRBJ2-5; no firm D call. The V end lost 0 bases, the J end lost 5 bases, and 13 bases lay between the germline ends. Germline V lookup: CDR1 LGHNA, CDR2 YNFKEQ. The CDR3 is made up of 15 amino acids. The DNA for the CDR3 is TGTGCCAGCAGCCAAGATGGCCAAGGTACGGAGACCCAGTACTTC. It encodes CASSQDGQGTETQYF.